This T cell receptor beta chain was recovered during a study of blood T cells in healthy people across ages. This CDR3 has 14 residues. CDR1 KGHSH and CDR2 LQKENI come from the germline V gene. With V trimmed by 2 bases and J by 3 bases, 2 bases remained unmatched. Using a J-beta primer mix together with a sample-barcoded 5' primer, a second PCR was run for roughly 7 to 11 cycles. TCRdb recomputed calls from the 5' RACE reads with MiXCR, one row per CDR3 protein. The sample yields 550,000 to 600,000 distinct CDR3 sequences, 45% to 55% seen once. Sequencing was performed on blood. The receptor comes from a man older than 75 in good health. The V call is TRBV18, the J call TRBJ2-5, with 8 bases lining up with TRBD1. The CDR3, as DNA: TGTGCCAGCTCACCAAGGACAGGGAAAGAGACCCAGTACTTC. It encodes CASSPRTGKETQYF.